This TCR beta chain stems from a study of blood T cell repertoires in COVID-19. The data were produced by immunoSEQ multiplex PCR, yet TCRdb's version contains in-frame clones alone and is incomplete. The sample lists fewer than 300,000 clones, approximately 89% occurring once. Sequenced: peripheral blood. This receptor was identified in a woman aged 25 to 39 with COVID-19, enrolled during active disease.

The CDR3 sequence: CASSYREDEQFF. Here the CDR3 DNA reads TGTGCCAGCAGTTACAGGGAGGATGAGCAGTTCTTC. The chain employs TRBV6-5 and TRBJ2-1; a possible D gene is TRBD2 (6 bases). Germline loops: CDR1 MNHEY, CDR2 SVGAGI. The CDR3 sequence is 12 residues long. V was trimmed by 2 bases and J by 8 bases, leaving 7 bases between them.